The table lists the clone carrying this T cell receptor beta chain with a count of one. The data derive from a study of CD8 T cells in Susac syndrome. There are 14 residues in the CDR3. CDR1 is MDHEN and CDR2 is SYDVKM in the germline V gene. The junction had 6 bases not matched to a gene; V was cut back by 5 bases and J by 6 bases. cDNA came from roughly 0.53 to 1 ug RNA primed by random hexamers. TCRdb ran MiXCR on the immunoSEQ multiplex PCR reads and lists one entry per CDR3 protein. The sample holds approximately 65,000 distinct CDR3 sequences, approximately 90% seen once. Sample: CD8+ T cells from PBMCs. The chain couples TRBV28 to TRBJ2-1; 8 positions match TRBD1. The sequence was obtained from a human donor in good health. The CDR3 spells CASSPDRGGNEQFF. CDR3 bases: TGTGCCAGCAGTCCCGACAGGGGAGGCAATGAGCAGTTCTTC.